Shown below are 2 T cell receptor beta chains from a single sample sequenced in a study of cytomegalovirus exposure and HLA in healthy donors. TCRdb's copy holds only in-frame clones and misses some; the assay was immunoSEQ multiplex PCR. The data contain 150,000 or so clones, approximately 90% of them seen just once; the ten biggest clones take up roughly 6.5%. The sample taken for sequencing was PBMCs. The receptor source for this set is a woman aged 25 to 45 in good health and CMV-seropositive.

J is TRBJ2-2 and V is TRBV7-6; 12 nucleotides agree with TRBD2. The CDR3 extends over 18 amino acids. After removal of 2 bases from V and 4 bases from J, the junction contained 8 bases not matched to a gene. Germline V lookup: CDR1 SGHVS, CDR2 FNYEAQ. As DNA, the CDR3 is TGTGCCAGCAGCTTACTAACGCTAGCGGGAGGGTTCACCGGGGAGCTGTTTTTT. Protein: CASSLLTLAGGFTGELFF.

This sequence joins TRBV18 and TRBJ2-3, with TRBD2 identical over 7 bases. The ends lost 4 bases at V and 4 bases at J; junction bases unmatched: 17. The CDR3 has 18 amino acids. CDR1 and CDR2 (germline): KGHSH, LQKENI. The CDR3 reads CASSLSGARGSQADTQYF. The CDR3 DNA reads as TGTGCCAGCTCACTGAGTGGGGCACGCGGGAGCCAGGCAGATACGCAGTATTTT.